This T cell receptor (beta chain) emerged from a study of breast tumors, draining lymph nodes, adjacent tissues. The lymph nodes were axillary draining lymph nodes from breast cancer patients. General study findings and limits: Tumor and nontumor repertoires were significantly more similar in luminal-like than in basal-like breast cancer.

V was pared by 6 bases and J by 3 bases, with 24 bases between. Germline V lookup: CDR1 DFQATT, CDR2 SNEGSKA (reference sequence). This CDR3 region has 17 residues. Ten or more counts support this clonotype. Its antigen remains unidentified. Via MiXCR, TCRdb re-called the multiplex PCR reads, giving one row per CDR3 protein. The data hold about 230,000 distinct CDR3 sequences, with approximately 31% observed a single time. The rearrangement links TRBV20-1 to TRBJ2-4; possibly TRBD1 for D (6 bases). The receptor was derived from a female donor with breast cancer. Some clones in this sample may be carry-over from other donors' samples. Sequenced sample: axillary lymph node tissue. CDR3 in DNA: TGCAGTGCGTCTGGACAGTCCCTCGGAGTGGACAAAAACATTCAGTACTTC. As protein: CSASGQSLGVDKNIQYF.